A single sample gave rise to the 30 T cell receptor beta chains below, sequenced in a study of Ad26.COV2.S vaccination and SARS-CoV-2 variants. Treatment of the sample: over 15 received Ad26.COV2.S at low or high dose, single or two shots; 5 received placebo; per-sample allocation not given. Day 63 after the first injection of vaccine or placebo was the sampling time. Clones were sequenced by immunoSEQ multiplex PCR, and TCRdb holds only the in-frame ones, with some missing. The table lists more than 300,000 clones, around nine tenths of them singletons. Sequenced here: peripheral blood, sampled in a trial of Ad26.COV2.S vaccine versus placebo. The origin of the receptors is a person between 18 and 59 years old who received the Ad26.COV2.S COVID-19 vaccine or a placebo.

The chain joins TRBV19 to TRBJ1-2; D unclear. The germline CDR1 and CDR2 sequences are LNHDA and SQIVND (reference sequence). Trimming removed 0 bases at V and 2 bases at J, with 10 bases between. The CDR3 contains 15 residues. The DNA for the CDR3 is TGTGCCAGTAGTATAGATGCCCTCGACAACTATGGCTACACCTTC. Translation gives CASSIDALDNYGYTF.

This chain uses TRBV7-8 with TRBJ1-1; 7 bases align to TRBD1. CDR1 is SGHVS and CDR2 is FQNEAQ in the germline V gene. With V trimmed by 1 base and J by 1 base, 0 bases remained unmatched. CDR3 length: 14 residues. CDR3 amino acids: CASSLDRGNTEAFF. The CDR3 bases are TGTGCCAGCAGCTTAGACAGGGGGAACACTGAAGCTTTCTTT.

The chain has TRBV7-9 and TRBJ2-6; D is unclear. The CDR3 covers 14 residues. The V end was cut by 6 bases, the J end by 0 bases, with 6 bases between. The V gene's germline CDR1 is SEHNR and CDR2 FQNEAQ (reference sequence). DNA of the CDR3: TGTGCCAGCAGTTCAAACTCTGGGGCCAACGTCCTGACTTTC. Translated, it gives CASSSNSGANVLTF. Filled out from reference TRBV7-9 and TRBJ2-6, the complete variable domain reads DTGVSQNPRHKITKRGQNVTFRCDPISEHNRLYWYRQTLGQGPEFLTYFQNEAQLEKSRLLSDRFSAERPKGSFSTLEIQRTEQGDSAMYLCASSSNSGANVLTFGAGSRLTVL.

This clone was picked up a small number of times. The rearrangement links TRBV28 to TRBJ2-1; 9 bases map to TRBD1. There are 16 residues in the CDR3. V lost 1 base to trimming and J lost 6 bases; unmatched junction nucleotides: 7. CDR1 is MDHEN, CDR2 SYDVKM, per germline. The CDR3 spells CASSLLIDRGINEQFF. The CDR3 coding sequence is TGTGCCAGCAGTTTATTGATTGACAGGGGGATCAATGAGCAGTTCTTC.

The CDR3 here is CASSLRREDYNEQFF. Written as DNA, the CDR3 is TGTGCCAGCAGTTTACGGCGGGAGGACTACAATGAGCAGTTCTTC. The V call is TRBV28, the J call TRBJ2-1; 8 nucleotides agree with TRBD2. CDR3 size: 15 residues. Germline CDR1 reads MDHEN; CDR2 reads SYDVKM. Unmatched junction bases numbered 3, after V lost 2 bases and J lost 3 bases. Drawing the rest from reference TRBV28 and TRBJ2-1, the complete variable domain is DVKVTQSSRYLVKRTGEKVFLECVQDMDHENMFWYRQDPGLGLRLIYFSYDVKMKEKGDIPEGYSVSREKKERFSLILESASTNQTSMYLCASSLRREDYNEQFFGPGTRLTVL.

This clone was seen once. The rearrangement uses TRBV19 and TRBJ1-3; TRBD1 might be the D (6 bases). The V gene's germline CDR1 is LNHDA and CDR2 SQIVND (reference sequence). The V end lost 8 bases, the J end lost 2 bases, and 7 bases lay between the germline ends. There are 12 residues in the CDR3. The CDR3 sequence: CASGTTGNTIYF. The CDR3 DNA is TGTGCCAGTGGGACAACTGGAAACACCATATATTTT.

The genes are TRBV10-1 and TRBJ2-3; perhaps TRBD1 as D (7 bases). Trimming left V 10 bases short and J 2 bases short, with 22 bases between. Germline values: CDR1 WNHNN, CDR2 SYGVQD (reference sequence). The CDR3 loop spans 16 amino acids. The CDR3 sequence: CAIGGSGQPSTDTQYF. CDR3 coding DNA: TGCGCCATTGGGGGGTCGGGACAGCCCTCCACAGATACGCAGTATTTT.

V is TRBV28 and J is TRBJ2-5; 13 positions match TRBD2. Germline V gives CDR1 MDHEN, CDR2 SYDVKM. J lost 2 bases, V lost 3 bases, and 6 bases had no gene match. This CDR3 is 17 amino acids long. The CDR3 bases are TGTGCCAGCAGTTTGTGGACTAGCGGGAGTGAACAAGAGACCCAGTACTTC. Amino acid sequence: CASSLWTSGSEQETQYF.

The chain couples TRBV6-7 to TRBJ2-2; 10 nucleotides agree with TRBD2. TRBV6-7 is annotated as an ORF whose role is uncertain. The V gene end was trimmed by 0 bases and the J gene end by 2 bases; junction bases not matched to a gene: 9. This CDR3 is built from 19 residues. The CDR3 DNA reads TGTGCCAGCAGTTACTCGAGGCTAGCGGGAGAACTTAACACCGGGGAGCTGTTTTTT. Translation: CASSYSRLAGELNTGELFF.

V and J are TRBV18 and TRBJ1-3; no reliable D call. V was trimmed by 3 bases and J by 3 bases, leaving 9 bases between them. Germline lookup yields CDR1 KGHSH and CDR2 LQKENI. CDR3 length: 14 residues. CDR3 loop: CASSPEEGGNTIYF. The CDR3 bases are TGTGCCAGCTCACCTGAGGAAGGTGGAAACACCATATATTTT.

This chain links TRBV2 with TRBJ1-1; 7 bases agree with TRBD1. Per germline, CDR1 SNHLY and CDR2 FYNNEI. This CDR3 comprises 17 residues. Trimming took 2 bases from V and 0 from J; bases not matched to a gene: 9. The DNA for the CDR3 is TGTGCCAGCAGTGAATTGGGAACAGGGGCGATGAACACTGAAGCTTTCTTT. This gives the protein CASSELGTGAMNTEAFF.

The CDR3 bases are TGTGCCAGCAGCGCCGACAGGGATAATTCACCCCTCCACTTT. Translation gives CASSADRDNSPLHF. The V and J genes are TRBV11-2 and TRBJ1-6, with 7 bases that match TRBD1. V was clipped by 5 bases and J by 5 bases; unmatched bases: 3. Germline loops: CDR1 SGHAT, CDR2 FQNNGV. This CDR3 comprises 14 residues.

The V gene is TRBV19, the J gene TRBJ2-3, with no clear D. The CDR3 spans 12 residues. Trimming pared 4 bases from V and 5 bases from J, leaving 7 bases between. Germline CDR1 and CDR2: LNHDA and SQIVND (reference sequence). The DNA of the CDR3 is TGTGCCAGTAGTAAAAGGGAAGATACGCAGTATTTT. This translates into CASSKREDTQYF.

V and J are TRBV10-3 and TRBJ2-7, with D perhaps matching TRBD2 (5 bases). The germline V and J ends were trimmed by 6 bases and 4 bases, with 10 bases remaining between them. CDR1 and CDR2 (germline): ENHRY, SYGVKD. The CDR3 runs to 12 residues. The CDR3 sequence: CAISEEAYEQYF. The CDR3 bases are TGTGCCATCAGCGAGGAGGCTTACGAGCAGTACTTC.

This clone was detected only once. The identical CDR3 is also encoded by other nucleotide sequences in the sample. The chain uses TRBV11-2 and TRBJ2-7; D is unclear. The germline V gene encodes CDR1 SGHAT and CDR2 FQNNGV. V gave up 1 base and J gave up 0 bases, with 10 bases separating them. The CDR3 covers 15 residues. The CDR3 nucleotides read TGTGCCAGCAGCTTAGTTGCAGTTAGCTCCTACGAGCAGTACTTC. Its translation: CASSLVAVSSYEQYF.

The CDR3 loop is CASSEGGTGELFF. CDR3 in DNA: TGTGCCAGCAGTGAAGGCGGTACCGGGGAGCTGTTTTTT. J is TRBJ2-2 and V is TRBV6-1, with unresolved D. This CDR3 has 13 residues. The germline V gene encodes CDR1 MNHNS and CDR2 SASEGT. The V end lost 1 base, the J end lost 5 bases, and 5 bases lay between the germline ends.

The V call is TRBV14, the J call TRBJ2-7, with D tentatively TRBD1 (6 bases). Trimming left V 1 base short and J 1 base short, with 14 bases between. Germline lookup yields CDR1 SGHDN and CDR2 FVKESK. This CDR3 comprises 16 residues. CDR3 amino acids: CASSQVAWGPSYEQYF. The CDR3 DNA is TGTGCCAGCAGCCAAGTAGCCTGGGGGCCTTCCTACGAGCAGTACTTC.

V usage is TRBV7-9 and J usage is TRBJ2-1; D remains unclear. CDR3 length equals 12 residues. V was pared by 4 bases and J by 8 bases, with 9 bases between. CDR1 and CDR2 from the germline V gene are SEHNR and FQNEAQ (reference sequence). Here the CDR3 reads CASSSPSYEQFF. In DNA, the CDR3 is TGTGCCAGCAGCTCGCCAAGTTATGAGCAGTTCTTC.

The chain joins TRBV19 to TRBJ2-5, with no clear D. Looked up from germline, CDR1 is LNHDA and CDR2 is SQIVND (reference sequence). This CDR3 has 12 residues. Trimming pared 3 bases from V and 3 bases from J, leaving 5 bases between. CDR3 sequence reads: CASSINEETQYF. The CDR3 nucleotides are TGTGCCAGTAGTATTAACGAAGAGACCCAGTACTTC.

The V call is TRBV3-1 (or the pseudogene TRBV3-2), the J call TRBJ2-5, with D perhaps matching TRBD2 (6 bases). The CDR3 is 15 amino acids. The germline V gene encodes CDR1 LGHDT and CDR2 YNNKEL (reference sequence). V gave up 6 bases and J gave up 1 base, with 15 bases separating them. CDR3 sequence: CASSGGTKSQETQYF. The DNA of the CDR3 is TGTGCCAGCAGTGGGGGGACGAAGTCCCAAGAGACCCAGTACTTC.

This chain links TRBV19 with TRBJ2-2, with D tentatively TRBD2 (6 bases). V lost 6 bases, J lost 5 bases, and 16 bases lay in between. The CDR3 runs 15 residues. The germline V gene encodes CDR1 LNHDA and CDR2 SQIVND (reference sequence). The CDR3 DNA sequence: TGTGCCAGTAGCAAGGAGGGCAGTGCTACCGGGGAGCTGTTTTTT. Amino acid sequence: CASSKEGSATGELFF.

The chain uses TRBV9 and TRBJ2-2; the D is unclear. The CDR3 has 16 amino acids. The ends were cut back, 4 bases at V and 4 bases at J, with 17 bases in the middle. Germline lookup yields CDR1 SGDLS and CDR2 YYNGEE. CDR3 protein: CASSPTSNPSTGELFF. The DNA of the CDR3 is TGTGCCAGCAGCCCAACCTCGAATCCGAGCACCGGGGAGCTGTTTTTT.

This clone was observed a few times. This chain connects TRBV3-1 (or the pseudogene TRBV3-2) to TRBJ1-6; 7 nucleotides align to TRBD1. Losses at the gene ends were 3 bases for V and 5 bases for J; bases not matched to a gene: 4. The CDR3 consists of 15 residues. Looked up from germline, CDR1 is LGHDT and CDR2 is YNNKEL (reference sequence). As DNA, the CDR3 is TGTGCCAGCAGCCACCGCGGGACAGATAATTCACCCCTCCACTTT. It codes for CASSHRGTDNSPLHF.

V gene TRBV6-6 combines with J gene TRBJ2-5; D may match TRBD1 or TRBD2 (5 bases each). The CDR3 length is 14 residues. V gave up 0 bases and J gave up 5 bases, with 10 bases separating them. Germline V CDR1 and CDR2: MNHNY, SVGAGI (reference sequence). The CDR3 spells CASSYSRGAETQYF. DNA for the CDR3: TGTGCCAGCAGTTACTCGAGAGGGGCGGAGACCCAGTACTTC.

CDR3 bases: TGTGCCAGCAGTTTATCCAGCAACTATGGCTACACCTTC. Translating gives CASSLSSNYGYTF. The rearrangement links TRBV28 to TRBJ1-2; no clear D. Trimming removed 1 base at V and 2 bases at J, with 5 bases between. The CDR3 has 13 amino acids. Germline-derived CDR1 and CDR2 are MDHEN and SYDVKM.

This chain joins TRBV9 and TRBJ1-3; D unresolved. Trimming cost V 0 bases and J 0 bases, with 13 bases left between them. Germline V lookup: CDR1 SGDLS, CDR2 YYNGEE. The CDR3 spans 17 residues. The CDR3, as DNA: TGTGCCAGCAGCGTAGAAGGGAGGGCCGACTCTGGAAACACCATATATTTT. It specifies CASSVEGRADSGNTIYF.

The chain links TRBV4-1 to TRBJ1-2, with D perhaps TRBD1 (6 bases). Germline V gene data show CDR1 as MGHRA and CDR2 as YSYEKL. The CDR3 extends over 16 amino acids. V shed 1 base and J shed 8 bases, with 20 bases lying between them. CDR3 residues: CASSQVTRDKNWGYTF. The CDR3 region has the DNA TGCGCCAGCAGCCAAGTAACCCGGGACAAAAATTGGGGCTACACCTTC.

The chain has TRBV6-5 and TRBJ2-3; 8 bases are shared with TRBD1. Germline V gene data show CDR1 as MNHEY and CDR2 as SVGAGI. V lost 7 bases to trimming and J lost 6 bases; unmatched junction nucleotides: 9. This CDR3 is built from 14 residues. The CDR3 spells CASTLQGAVDTQYF. DNA for the CDR3: TGTGCCAGCACCCTCCAGGGGGCGGTGGATACGCAGTATTTT.

The V and J genes are TRBV11-2 and TRBJ2-5; D ambiguous. V was clipped by 5 bases and J by 2 bases, with 12 bases between them. Germline-derived CDR1 and CDR2 are SGHAT and FQNNGV. The CDR3 spans 14 residues. CDR3 amino acids: CASSRNAQQETQYF. CDR3 nucleotides: TGTGCCAGCAGCCGTAACGCGCAGCAAGAGACCCAGTACTTC.

V gene TRBV29-1 combines with J gene TRBJ1-1; a possible D gene is TRBD1 (6 bases). Germline values: CDR1 SQVTM, CDR2 ANQGSEA. This CDR3 comprises 13 residues. V lost 6 bases and J 3 bases, leaving 14 bases between the germline ends. The CDR3 coding sequence is TGCAGCGTCCGCAGGGGTCTTGACACTGAAGCTTTCTTT. As protein: CSVRRGLDTEAFF.